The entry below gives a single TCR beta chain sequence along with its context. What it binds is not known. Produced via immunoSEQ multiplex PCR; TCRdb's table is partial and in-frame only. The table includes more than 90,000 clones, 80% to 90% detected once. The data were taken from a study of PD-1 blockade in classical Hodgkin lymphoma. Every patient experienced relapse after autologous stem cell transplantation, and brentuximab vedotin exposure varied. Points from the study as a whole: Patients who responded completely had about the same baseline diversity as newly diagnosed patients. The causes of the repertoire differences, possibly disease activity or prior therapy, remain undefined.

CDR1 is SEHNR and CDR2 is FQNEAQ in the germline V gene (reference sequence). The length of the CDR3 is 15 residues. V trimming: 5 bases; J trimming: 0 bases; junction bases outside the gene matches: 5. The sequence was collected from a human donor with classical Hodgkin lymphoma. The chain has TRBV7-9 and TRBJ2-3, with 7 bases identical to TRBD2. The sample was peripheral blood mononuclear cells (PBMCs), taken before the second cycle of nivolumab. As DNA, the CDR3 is TGTGCCAGCAGCATGGCTAGCGGTAGCACAGATACGCAGTATTTT. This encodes CASSMASGSTDTQYF. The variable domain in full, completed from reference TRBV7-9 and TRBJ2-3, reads DTGVSQNPRHKITKRGQNVTFRCDPISEHNRLYWYRQTLGQGPEFLTYFQNEAQLEKSRLLSDRFSAERPKGSFSTLEIQRTEQGDSAMYLCASSMASGSTDTQYFGPGTRLTVL.